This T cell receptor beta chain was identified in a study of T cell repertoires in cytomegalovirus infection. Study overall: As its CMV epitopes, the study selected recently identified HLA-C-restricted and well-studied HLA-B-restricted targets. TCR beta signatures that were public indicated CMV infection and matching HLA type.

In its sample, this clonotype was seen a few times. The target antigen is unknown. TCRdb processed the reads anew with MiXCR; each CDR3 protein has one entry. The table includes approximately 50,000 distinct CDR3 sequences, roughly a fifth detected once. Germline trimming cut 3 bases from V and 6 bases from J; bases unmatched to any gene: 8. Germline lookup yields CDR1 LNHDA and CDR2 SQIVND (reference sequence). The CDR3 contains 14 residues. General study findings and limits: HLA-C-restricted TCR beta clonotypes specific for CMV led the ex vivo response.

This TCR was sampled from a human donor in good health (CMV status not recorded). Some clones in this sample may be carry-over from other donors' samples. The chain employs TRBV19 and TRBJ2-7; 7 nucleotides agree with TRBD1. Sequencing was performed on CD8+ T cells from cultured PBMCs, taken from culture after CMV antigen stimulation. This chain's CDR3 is CASSILTTGTEQYF. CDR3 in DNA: TGTGCCAGTAGTATCTTAACGACAGGGACCGAGCAGTACTTC.